These 11 T cell receptor beta chains came from one sample sequenced in a study of cytomegalovirus exposure and HLA in healthy donors. In the PCR, 60 Vbeta and 13 Jbeta primers were used. Repertoires were generated with immunoSEQ multiplex PCR, while TCRdb's copy carries only in-frame clones and drops some. The sample shows approximately 120,000 clones, 60% to 85% of them seen only once. Sequencing used PBMCs. These receptors were taken from a man aged 25-45 years in good health and CMV-seronegative.

V gene TRBV5-4 combines with J gene TRBJ1-1, with a tentative D call TRBD1 (6 bases). Germline CDR1 SGHNT, CDR2 YYREEE (reference sequence). Trimming pared 4 bases from V and 5 bases from J, leaving 12 bases between. This CDR3 region has 13 residues. CDR3 sequence reads: CASSLTGRTEAFF. For the CDR3, the DNA is TGTGCCAGCAGCCTCACAGGGCGGACTGAAGCTTTCTTT. The full variable domain, completed using reference TRBV5-4 and TRBJ1-1, is ETGVTQSPTHLIKTRGQQVTLRCSSQSGHNTVSWYQQALGQGPQFIFQYYREEENGRGNFPPRFSGLQFPNYSSELNVNALELDDSALYLCASSLTGRTEAFFGQGTRLTVV.

In this sample, this clone turned up a few times. The chain recombines TRBV28 with TRBJ1-1, with a weak D call TRBD1 (5 bases). This CDR3 is 13 amino acids long. Germline V gene sequence: CDR1 MDHEN, CDR2 SYDVKM. The ends were cut back, 6 bases at V and 1 base at J, with 9 bases in the middle. The CDR3 DNA reads as TGTGCCAGCAGGGTACAGGAGAACACTGAAGCTTTCTTT. Residues: CASRVQENTEAFF.

The rearrangement joins TRBV7-9 to TRBJ1-5, with a weak D call TRBD1 (5 bases). Per germline, CDR1 SEHNR and CDR2 FQNEAQ (reference sequence). V shed 4 bases and J shed 1 base, with 14 bases lying between them. The CDR3 spans 16 residues. CDR3: CASSSEPGGSNQPQHF. CDR3 nucleotide sequence: TGTGCCAGCAGCTCCGAGCCGGGGGGAAGCAATCAGCCCCAGCATTTT.

The rearrangement joins TRBV19 to TRBJ2-3, with D perhaps TRBD1 (5 bases). CDR3 length equals 16 residues. V was pared by 2 bases and J by 4 bases, with 16 bases between. Looked up from germline, CDR1 is LNHDA and CDR2 is SQIVND (reference sequence). CDR3 amino acids: CASSISSVGVADTQYF. The CDR3 DNA is TGTGCCAGTAGTATATCATCAGTAGGGGTGGCAGATACGCAGTATTTT. Based on the CDR3 plus reference TRBV19 and TRBJ2-3, the full variable domain is DGGITQSPKYLFRKEGQNVTLSCEQNLNHDAMYWYRQDPGQGLRLIYYSQIVNDFQKGDIAEGYSVSREKKESFPLTVTSAQKNPTAFYLCASSISSVGVADTQYFGPGTRLTVL.

The V and J genes are TRBV27 and TRBJ1-4, with D unclear. Germline-derived CDR1 and CDR2 are MNHEY and SMNVEV (reference sequence). The CDR3 consists of 14 residues. Trimming took 3 bases from V and 8 from J, leaving 13 bases between them. The DNA of the CDR3 is TGTGCCAGCAGTTTTGAGCCCGGTTGGGAAAAACTGTTTTTT. It encodes CASSFEPGWEKLFF.

V and J are TRBV30 and TRBJ1-5, with D perhaps matching TRBD1 (6 bases). The V end lost 3 bases, the J end lost 3 bases, and 12 bases lay between the germline ends. Germline V lookup: CDR1 GTSNPN, CDR2 SVGIG (reference sequence). The CDR3 is made up of 14 amino acids. The CDR3 is CAWRETGYNQPQHF. The CDR3 DNA reads TGTGCCTGGAGAGAGACAGGCTACAATCAGCCCCAGCATTTT.

This chain links TRBV5-1 with TRBJ1-1; D is unclear. Germline CDR1 reads SGHRS; CDR2 reads YFSETQ. CDR3 size: 11 residues. The germline V and J ends were trimmed by 4 bases and 14 bases, with 15 bases remaining between them. The CDR3 reads CASSEGAGWFF. The CDR3 region has the DNA TGCGCCAGCAGCGAGGGCGCAGGTTGGTTCTTT. Complete variable domain (other parts from reference TRBV5-1 and TRBJ1-1): KAGVTQTPRYLIKTRGQQVTLSCSPISGHRSVSWYQQTPGQGLQFLFEYFSETQRNKGNFPGRFSGRQFSNSRSEMNVSTLELGDSALYLCASSEGAGWFFGQGTRLTVV.

This chain links TRBV9 with TRBJ2-1, with D perhaps matching TRBD2 (5 bases). The CDR3 is 15 amino acids. Per germline, CDR1 SGDLS and CDR2 YYNGEE. V lost 1 base and J 5 bases, leaving 13 bases between the germline ends. This CDR3 reads CASSVRASFDNEQFF. DNA of the CDR3: TGTGCCAGCAGCGTAAGGGCTAGCTTTGACAATGAGCAGTTCTTC.

The chain combines TRBV19 with TRBJ2-5; 8 bases align to TRBD2. Germline trimming cut 9 bases from V and 3 bases from J; bases unmatched to any gene: 6. CDR3 length: 13 amino acids. The germline CDR1 and CDR2 sequences are LNHDA and SQIVND (reference sequence). CDR3 region: CASRGGRKETQYF. The CDR3, as DNA: TGTGCCAGCCGCGGGGGGCGCAAAGAGACCCAGTACTTC.

This sequence joins TRBV29-1 and TRBJ2-7; perhaps TRBD2 as D (5 bases). V dropped 7 bases and J dropped 5 bases, with 18 bases sitting between them. Per the germline V gene, CDR1 is SQVTM and CDR2 is ANQGSEA. CDR3 length: 13 residues. CDR3 sequence: CSAGLGARDEQYF. The CDR3, as DNA: TGCAGCGCCGGTCTGGGAGCGAGGGACGAGCAGTACTTC.

The chain uses TRBV30 and TRBJ2-7; a possible D gene is TRBD2 (6 bases). The CDR3 runs 13 residues. The ends were cut back, 5 bases at V and 5 bases at J, with 16 bases in the middle. Looked up from germline, CDR1 is GTSNPN and CDR2 is SVGIG (reference sequence). The DNA of the CDR3 is TGTGCCTGGTATCATCAGGGAGGAGACGAGCAGTACTTC. Residues: CAWYHQGGDEQYF.